This TCR beta chain was captured by sequencing in a study of cytomegalovirus exposure and HLA in healthy donors. Trimming removed 1 base from V and 1 base from J, with 9 bases in between. The CDR3 length is 15 residues. Germline V gene sequence: CDR1 SGHRS, CDR2 YFSETQ. Vbeta (60) and Jbeta (13) primers were used in the PCR. The data were produced by immunoSEQ multiplex PCR, yet TCRdb's version contains in-frame clones alone and is incomplete. The data show more than 80,000 clones, with 60% to 80% seen just once and 2% to 3% held by the top ten. Points from the study as a whole: Most TCR beta V segments were productive about 87% or about 30% of the time in an earlier analysis. There was a cluster of highly shared sequence variants that was likely a sequencing artifact. Altogether, about 160 TCR beta chains were recorded as cytomegalovirus-associated.

To note about this clone: Its cognate antigen is unknown.

The rearrangement joins TRBV5-1 to TRBJ1-3, with D possibly being TRBD1 (6 bases). The sequence came from a man between 40 and 49 years old in good health and CMV-seronegative. Sequencing used PBMCs. This CDR3 is CASSLTGTSGNTIYF. The CDR3 DNA sequence: TGCGCCAGCAGCTTGACAGGGACATCTGGAAACACCATATATTTT.